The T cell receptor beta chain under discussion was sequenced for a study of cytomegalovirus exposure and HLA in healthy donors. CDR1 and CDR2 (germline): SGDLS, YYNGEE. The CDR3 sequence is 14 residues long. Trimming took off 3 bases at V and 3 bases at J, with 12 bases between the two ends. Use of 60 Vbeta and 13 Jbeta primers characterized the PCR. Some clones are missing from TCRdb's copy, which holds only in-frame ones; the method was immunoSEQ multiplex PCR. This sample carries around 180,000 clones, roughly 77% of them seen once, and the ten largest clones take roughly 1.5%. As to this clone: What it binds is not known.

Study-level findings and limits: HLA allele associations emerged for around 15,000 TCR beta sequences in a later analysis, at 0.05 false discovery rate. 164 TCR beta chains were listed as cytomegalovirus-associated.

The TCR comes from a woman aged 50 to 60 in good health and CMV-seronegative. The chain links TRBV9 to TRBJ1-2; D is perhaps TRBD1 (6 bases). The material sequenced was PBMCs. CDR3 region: CASSDYRVDYGYTF. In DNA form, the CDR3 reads TGTGCCAGCAGCGACTACAGGGTAGACTATGGCTACACCTTC.